These T cell receptor beta chains were read from a single sample in a study of blood T cell repertoires in COVID-19. Only in-frame clones appear in the TCRdb table, and some are missing; sequencing was by immunoSEQ multiplex PCR. The table has 320,000 or so clones, roughly nine tenths seen once. Sequenced sample: PBMCs or T cells enriched from blood (not recorded which). The receptor source for this set is a woman aged 25 to 39 who had recovered from COVID-19. CDR3s include the opening cysteine and the closing phenylalanine or tryptophan. The D gene is left open where the match is weak. Clone size is stated in some rows and not others, as once, few, many or a class when expanded.

TRBJ1-1	-	TRBV7-2	-	16	TGTGCCAGCAGCTTAGGGTTACAGGGTTGGGGGACTGAAGCTTTCTTT	CASSLGLQGWGTEAFF
TRBJ1-1	once	TRBV6-6	-	16	TGTGCCAGCAGTTACTCGGGCACCTCGGGGTACACTGAAGCTTTCTTT	CASSYSGTSGYTEAFF
TRBJ2-3	-	TRBV3-1/TRBV3-2	-	15	TGTGCCAGCAGCCACAGACAGGGAGGTGCAGATACGCAGTATTTT	CASSHRQGGADTQYF
TRBJ1-3	-	TRBV14	-	15	TGTGCCAGCAGCCAAGACCGGGTAACTGGAAACACCATATATTTT	CASSQDRVTGNTIYF
TRBJ1-5	once	TRBV28	TRBD1	19	TGTGCCAGCAGTTCATTCCGGGACAGCCCATTATATAGCAATCAGCCCCAGCATTTT	CASSSFRDSPLYSNQPQHF
TRBJ1-4	-	TRBV4-3	-	16	TGCGCCAGCAGCCAAGATGCGGGGGAATATAATGAAAAACTGTTTTTT	CASSQDAGEYNEKLFF
TRBJ2-5	-	TRBV19	-	14	TGTGCCAGTAGTATTGGTCTAGCGTGGGAGACCCAGTACTTC	CASSIGLAWETQYF
TRBJ2-7	-	TRBV18	TRBD1	14	TGTGCCAGCTCACCGGACCAGGGGGCTTACGAGCAGTACTTC	CASSPDQGAYEQYF
TRBJ1-1	-	TRBV27	TRBD1	15	TGTGCCAGCAGTTATGACAGGGGGCTGAGCACTGAAGCTTTCTTT	CASSYDRGLSTEAFF
TRBJ2-2	-	TRBV4-1	TRBD2	21	TGCGCCAGCAGCCAACTTGTCGAGACTAGCCTTTCTCTGCGGGGAACCGGGGAGCTGTTTTTT	CASSQLVETSLSLRGTGELFF
TRBJ2-5	-	TRBV19	TRBD2	15	TGTGCCAGTCACCCGGGCGGGGGTTCGTGGGAGACCCAGTACTTC	CASHPGGGSWETQYF
TRBJ1-1	-	TRBV6-2/TRBV6-3	-	15	TGTGCCAGCAGTACACTACCGGGAAAAAACACTGAAGCTTTCTTT	CASSTLPGKNTEAFF